This T cell receptor beta chain was sequenced during a study of T cells in Graves' hyperthyroidism and ophthalmopathy. Study results and caveats: Expanded thyroid clonotypes (above 0.001) were mostly also found in blood.

Per the germline V gene, CDR1 is MDHEN and CDR2 is SYDVKM. Trimming cost V 2 bases and J 4 bases; bases outside gene matches: 5. The CDR3 extends over 14 amino acids. RNA transcripts provided the source from which TCR beta CDR3 regions were amplified. The HTBI set primed first-round TCR CDR3 RT-PCR. MiXCR, applied by TCRdb to the multiplex PCR reads, yields one record per CDR3 protein. The data contain approximately 330,000 distinct CDR3 sequences, around 13% of them singletons. This clonotype was seen ten or more times. Its specificity is not known. Sequenced material: blood. The chain is built from TRBV28 and TRBJ2-7; TRBD1 matches at 7 bases. This receptor was obtained from a woman in her forties with Graves' ophthalmopathy. CDR3 sequence: CASSLGQVPYEQYF. In DNA, the CDR3 is TGTGCCAGCAGTTTAGGACAGGTACCATACGAGCAGTACTTC.